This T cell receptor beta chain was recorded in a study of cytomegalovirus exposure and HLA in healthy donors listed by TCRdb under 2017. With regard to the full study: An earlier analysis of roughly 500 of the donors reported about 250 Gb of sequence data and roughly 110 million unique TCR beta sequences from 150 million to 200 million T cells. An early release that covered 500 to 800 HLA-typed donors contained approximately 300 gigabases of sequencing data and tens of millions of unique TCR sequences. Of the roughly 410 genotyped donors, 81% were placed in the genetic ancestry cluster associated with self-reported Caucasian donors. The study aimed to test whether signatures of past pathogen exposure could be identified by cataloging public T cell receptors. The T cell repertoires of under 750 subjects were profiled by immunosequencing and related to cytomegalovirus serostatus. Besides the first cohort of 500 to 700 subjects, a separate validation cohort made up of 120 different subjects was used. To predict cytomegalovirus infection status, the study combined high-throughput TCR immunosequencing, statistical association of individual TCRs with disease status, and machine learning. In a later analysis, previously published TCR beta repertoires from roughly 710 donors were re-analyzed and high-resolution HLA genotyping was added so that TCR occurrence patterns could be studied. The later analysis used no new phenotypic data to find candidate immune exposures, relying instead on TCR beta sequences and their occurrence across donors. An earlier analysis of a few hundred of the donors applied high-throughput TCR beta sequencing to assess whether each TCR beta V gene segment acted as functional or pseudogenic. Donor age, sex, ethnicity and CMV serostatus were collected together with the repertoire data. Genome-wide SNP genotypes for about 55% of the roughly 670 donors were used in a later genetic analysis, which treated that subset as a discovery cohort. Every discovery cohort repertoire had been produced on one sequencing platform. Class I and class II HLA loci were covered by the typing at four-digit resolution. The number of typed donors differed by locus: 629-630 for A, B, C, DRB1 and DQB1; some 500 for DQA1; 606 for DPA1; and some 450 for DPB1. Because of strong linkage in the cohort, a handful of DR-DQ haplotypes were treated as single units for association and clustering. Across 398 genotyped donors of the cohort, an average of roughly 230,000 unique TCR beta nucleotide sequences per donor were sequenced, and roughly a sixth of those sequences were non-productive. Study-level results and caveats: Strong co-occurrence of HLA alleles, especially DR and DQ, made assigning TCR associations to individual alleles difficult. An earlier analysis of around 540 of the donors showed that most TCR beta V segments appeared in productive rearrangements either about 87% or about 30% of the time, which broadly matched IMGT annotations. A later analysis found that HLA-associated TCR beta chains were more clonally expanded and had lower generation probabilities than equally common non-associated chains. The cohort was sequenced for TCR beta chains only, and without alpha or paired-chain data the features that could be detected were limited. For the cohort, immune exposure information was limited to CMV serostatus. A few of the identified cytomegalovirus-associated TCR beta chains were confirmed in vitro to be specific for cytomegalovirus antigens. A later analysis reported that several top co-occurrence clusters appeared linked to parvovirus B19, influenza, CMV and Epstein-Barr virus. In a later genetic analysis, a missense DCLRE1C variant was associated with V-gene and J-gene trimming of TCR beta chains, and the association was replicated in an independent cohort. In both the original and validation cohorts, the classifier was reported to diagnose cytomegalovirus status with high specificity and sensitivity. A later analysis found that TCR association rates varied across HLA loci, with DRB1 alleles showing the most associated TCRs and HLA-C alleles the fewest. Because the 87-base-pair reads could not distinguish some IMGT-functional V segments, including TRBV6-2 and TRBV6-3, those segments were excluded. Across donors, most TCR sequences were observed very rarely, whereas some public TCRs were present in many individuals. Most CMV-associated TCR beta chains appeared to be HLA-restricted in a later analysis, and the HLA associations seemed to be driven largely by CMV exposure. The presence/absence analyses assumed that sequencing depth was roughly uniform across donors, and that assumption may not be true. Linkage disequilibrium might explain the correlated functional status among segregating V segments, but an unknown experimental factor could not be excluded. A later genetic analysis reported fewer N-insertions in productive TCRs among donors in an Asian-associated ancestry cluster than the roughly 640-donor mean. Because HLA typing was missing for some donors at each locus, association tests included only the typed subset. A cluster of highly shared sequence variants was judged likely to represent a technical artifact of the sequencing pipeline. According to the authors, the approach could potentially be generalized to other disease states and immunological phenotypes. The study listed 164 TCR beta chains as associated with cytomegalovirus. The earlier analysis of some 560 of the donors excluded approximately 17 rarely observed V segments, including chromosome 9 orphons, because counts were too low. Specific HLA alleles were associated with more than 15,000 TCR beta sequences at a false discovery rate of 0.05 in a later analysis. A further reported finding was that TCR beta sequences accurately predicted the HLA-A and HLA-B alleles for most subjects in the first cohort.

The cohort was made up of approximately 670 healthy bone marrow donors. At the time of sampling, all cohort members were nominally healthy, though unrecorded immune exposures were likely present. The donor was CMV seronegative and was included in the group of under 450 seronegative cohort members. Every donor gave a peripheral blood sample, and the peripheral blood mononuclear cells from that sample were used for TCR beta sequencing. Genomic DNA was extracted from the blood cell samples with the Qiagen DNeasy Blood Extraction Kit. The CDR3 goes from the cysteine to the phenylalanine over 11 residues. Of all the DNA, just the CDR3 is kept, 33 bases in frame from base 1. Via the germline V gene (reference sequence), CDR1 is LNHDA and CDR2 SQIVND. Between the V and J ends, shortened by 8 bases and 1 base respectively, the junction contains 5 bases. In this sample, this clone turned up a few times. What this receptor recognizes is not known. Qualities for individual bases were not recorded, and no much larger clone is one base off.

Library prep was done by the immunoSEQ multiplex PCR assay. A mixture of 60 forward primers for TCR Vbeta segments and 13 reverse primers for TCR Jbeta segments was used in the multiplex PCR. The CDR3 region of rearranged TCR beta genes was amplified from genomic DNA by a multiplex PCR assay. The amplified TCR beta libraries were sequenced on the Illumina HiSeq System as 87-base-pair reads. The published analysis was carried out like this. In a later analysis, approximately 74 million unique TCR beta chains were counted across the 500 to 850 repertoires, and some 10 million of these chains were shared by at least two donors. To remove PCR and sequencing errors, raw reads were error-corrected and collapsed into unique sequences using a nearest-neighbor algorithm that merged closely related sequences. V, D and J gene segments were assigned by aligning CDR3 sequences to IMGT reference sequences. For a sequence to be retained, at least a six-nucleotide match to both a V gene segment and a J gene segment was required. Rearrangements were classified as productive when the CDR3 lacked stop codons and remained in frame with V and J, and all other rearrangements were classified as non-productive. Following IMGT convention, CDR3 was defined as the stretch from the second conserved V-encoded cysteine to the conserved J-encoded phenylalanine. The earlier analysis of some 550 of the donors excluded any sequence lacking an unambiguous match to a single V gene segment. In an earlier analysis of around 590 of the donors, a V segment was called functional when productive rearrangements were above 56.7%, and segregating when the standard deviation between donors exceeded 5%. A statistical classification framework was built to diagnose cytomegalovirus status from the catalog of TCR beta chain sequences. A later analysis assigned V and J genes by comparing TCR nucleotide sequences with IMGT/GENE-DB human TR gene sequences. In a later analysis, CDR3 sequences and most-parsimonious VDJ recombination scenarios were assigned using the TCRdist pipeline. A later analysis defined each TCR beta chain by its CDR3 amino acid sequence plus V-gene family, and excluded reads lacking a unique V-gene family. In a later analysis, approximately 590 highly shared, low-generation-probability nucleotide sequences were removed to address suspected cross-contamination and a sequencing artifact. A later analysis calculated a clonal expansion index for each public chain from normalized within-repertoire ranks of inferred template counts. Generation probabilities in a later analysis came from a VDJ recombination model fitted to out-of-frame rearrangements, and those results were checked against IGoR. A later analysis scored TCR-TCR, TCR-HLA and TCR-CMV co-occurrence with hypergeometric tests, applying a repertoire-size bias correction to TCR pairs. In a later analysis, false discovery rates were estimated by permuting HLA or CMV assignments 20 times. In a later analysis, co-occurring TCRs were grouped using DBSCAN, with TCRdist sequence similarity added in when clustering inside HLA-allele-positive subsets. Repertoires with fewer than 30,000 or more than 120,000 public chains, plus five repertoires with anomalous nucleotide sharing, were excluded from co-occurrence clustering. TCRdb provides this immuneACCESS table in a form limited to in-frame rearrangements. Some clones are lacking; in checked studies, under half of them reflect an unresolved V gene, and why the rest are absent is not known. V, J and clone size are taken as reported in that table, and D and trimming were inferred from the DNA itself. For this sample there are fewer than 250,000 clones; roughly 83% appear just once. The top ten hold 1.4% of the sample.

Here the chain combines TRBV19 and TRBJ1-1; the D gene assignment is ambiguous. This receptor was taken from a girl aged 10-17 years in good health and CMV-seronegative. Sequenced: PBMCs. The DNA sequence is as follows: TGTGCCAGTCTGTGGAACACTGAAGCTTTCTTT. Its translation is CASLWNTEAFF.